One sample yielded the 9 T cell receptor beta chains listed below, sequenced in a study of T-cell memory formation after mild COVID-19. Each CDR3 protein is one row after TCRdb ran MiXCR on the 5' RACE reads. The sample carries 430,000 or so distinct CDR3 sequences, approximately 25% recorded once. Sequences were obtained from PBMCs or a T cell subset sorted from them (not recorded which). The origin of the receptors is an adult woman who had mild COVID-19 (a few samples of this study predate the infection). Cell type and time point are not known.

V and J are TRBV18 and TRBJ2-7; the D is unclear. Trimming shortened V by 3 bases and J by 2 bases, and 11 bases separated the two germline ends. Germline V gene sequence: CDR1 KGHSH, CDR2 LQKENI. This CDR3 comprises 14 residues. The CDR3 sequence is CASSPTPTPYEQYF. DNA of the CDR3: TGTGCCAGCTCACCTACCCCTACACCCTACGAGCAGTACTTC.

This clonotype turned up a few times. The V and J genes are TRBV9 and TRBJ1-4, with D perhaps matching TRBD1 (5 bases). The CDR3 has 18 residues. V shed 7 bases and J shed 3 bases, with 25 bases lying between them. From germline, CDR1 is SGDLS and CDR2 YYNGEE. CDR3 in amino acids: CASRAQGRGKRSNEKLFF. The DNA for the CDR3 is TGTGCCAGCCGCGCCCAGGGCCGGGGGAAGCGGTCTAATGAAAAACTGTTTTTT.

CDR3 residues: CSARVGGPAQDTQYF. CDR3 nucleotide sequence: TGCAGTGCTAGAGTTGGTGGGCCGGCTCAAGATACGCAGTATTTT. The chain joins TRBV20-1 to TRBJ2-3, with unresolved D. V lost 1 base, J lost 5 bases, and 16 bases lay in between. The germline CDR1 and CDR2 sequences are DFQATT and SNEGSKA (reference sequence). The CDR3 loop spans 15 amino acids.

The V call is TRBV24-1, the J call TRBJ2-3, with 11 bases fitting TRBD1. With V trimmed by 5 bases and J by 4 bases, 4 bases remained unmatched. Germline V gives CDR1 KGHDR, CDR2 SFDVKD. The CDR3 extends over 15 amino acids. This chain's CDR3 is CATSASDRGPDTQYF. CDR3 DNA: TGTGCCACCAGTGCATCGGACAGGGGGCCAGATACGCAGTATTTT.

This clonotype was detected only a few times. The chain carries TRBV12-3 or TRBV12-4 and TRBJ2-3; 9 bases fit TRBD1. This CDR3 has 16 residues. The J segment lost 0 bases and the V segment lost 6 bases, leaving 7 bases of the junction unmatched. CDR3 loop: CASRRQGVISTDTQYF. CDR3 bases: TGTGCCAGCAGGAGACAGGGGGTAATTAGCACAGATACGCAGTATTTT.

This clonotype was counted a few times. The rearrangement links TRBV7-2 to TRBJ1-1; 7 positions agree with TRBD1. Unmatched junction bases numbered 4, after V lost 6 bases and J lost 9 bases. Germline V CDR1 and CDR2: SGHTA, FQGNSA. There are 11 residues in the CDR3. CDR3 sequence reads: CASRKDRQAFF. CDR3 nucleotide sequence: TGTGCCAGCAGGAAGGACAGGCAAGCTTTCTTT.

This clonotype was detected a few times. The chain has TRBV20-1 and TRBJ2-5, with D possibly matching TRBD2 (7 bases). Germline CDR1 reads DFQATT; CDR2 reads SNEGSKA (reference sequence). Between the trimmed V and J ends, which lost 3 bases and 4 bases, there was a span of 18 bases. The CDR3 contains 15 residues. Here the CDR3 DNA reads TGCAGTGCTAGCTTTAGTGGGGGGGCCCCAGAGACCCAGTACTTC. It specifies CSASFSGGAPETQYF.

The V gene is TRBV29-1, the J gene TRBJ2-7, with a tentative D call TRBD2 (5 bases). The CDR3 is 14 amino acids. Germline assignment: CDR1 SQVTM and CDR2 ANQGSEA. V dropped 4 bases and J dropped 0 bases, with 13 bases sitting between them. The CDR3 reads CSVGVSVVSYEQYF. Written as DNA, the CDR3 is TGCAGCGTTGGGGTTAGCGTTGTCTCCTACGAGCAGTACTTC.

Only a few counts were recorded for this clonotype. The chain carries TRBV20-1 and TRBJ2-7; either TRBD1 or TRBD2 may supply D (7 bases each). The germline CDR1 and CDR2 sequences are DFQATT and SNEGSKA (reference sequence). V was pared by 4 bases and J by 3 bases, with 19 bases between. The CDR3 is 15 residues long. Here the CDR3 reads CSATPGEGAGYEQYF. The CDR3 DNA follows: TGCAGTGCTACCCCCGGGGAGGGGGCGGGCTACGAGCAGTACTTC.